This is a list of T cell receptor beta chains from one sample in a study of T cells in Graves' hyperthyroidism and ophthalmopathy. TCRdb reprocessed the multiplex PCR reads with MiXCR, giving one entry per CDR3 protein. The top ten clones hold 45% to 50% of a sample with about 340,000 distinct CDR3 sequences, 15% to 20% of them seen once. Sequences were obtained from blood. These receptors were collected from a woman aged 45-65 years with Graves' hyperthyroidism. Both conserved end residues are part of each CDR3. The order of the fields is clone size, J gene, D gene, V gene, CDR3 DNA, CDR3 protein. D genes are given only for firm matches. Where a row states a size, it is once, few, many or the class of an expanded clone; other rows omit it.

>few|TRBJ2-1|-|TRBV20-1
TGCAGTGCGAGATCGACTGGACTACGCTCCTACAATGAGCAGTTCTTC
CSARSTGLRSYNEQFF
>few|TRBJ2-2|TRBD1|TRBV6-1
TGTGCCATCCAGGGGGAAATCACCAACACCGGGGAGCTGTTTTTT
CAIQGEITNTGELFF
>few|TRBJ1-2|TRBD1|TRBV4-1
TGCGCCAGCAGCCAAGGACAGGGCGATGGCTACACCTTC
CASSQGQGDGYTF
>-|TRBJ2-7|-|TRBV10-3
TGTGCCGCCGCCTCCGGACCCGAGCAGTACTTC
CAAASGPEQYF
>-|TRBJ2-5|-|TRBV19
TGTGCCAGCTATGACAAATTCCAAGAGACCCAGTACTTC
CASYDKFQETQYF
>-|TRBJ1-2|-|TRBV12-3/TRBV12-4
TGTGCCAGCAGTTTATCACAGGACAACTATGGCTACACCTTC
CASSLSQDNYGYTF
>many|TRBJ2-3|-|TRBV20-1
TGCAGTGCTAGAGATCTGATGGGAAGGGTCTTCGCGGCGGCAGATACGCAGTATTTT
CSARDLMGRVFAAADTQYF
>-|TRBJ1-2|-|TRBV29-1
TGCAGCGTTGACTACATTCCAGGGGTTTACTATGGCTACACCTTC
CSVDYIPGVYYGYTF
>-|TRBJ2-1|TRBD1|TRBV6-1
TGTGCCAGCAGTGTCTTGCGATCCGGGACAGCCACCTACGAGCAGTTCTTC
CASSVLRSGTATYEQFF
>few|TRBJ2-3|-|TRBV24-1
TGTGCCACCAGTGGAGGGAGTAGCGCAACTAGCACAGATACGCAGTATTTT
CATSGGSSATSTDTQYF
>few|TRBJ1-3|-|TRBV14
TGTGCCAGCAGCCAAGGCCGACACTGGGCTTTTGGAAACACCATATATTTT
CASSQGRHWAFGNTIYF
>few|TRBJ1-2|-|TRBV7-8
TGTGCCAGCAGCTTATTTAGTGGGCAGGGGCCTTATGGCTACACCTTC
CASSLFSGQGPYGYTF
>many|TRBJ2-1|-|TRBV7-3
TGTGCCAGCAGCTTAAAGGGTGGACGAGATGAGCAGTTCTTC
CASSLKGGRDEQFF
>-|TRBJ2-5|-|TRBV25-1
TGTGCCAGCAGTCCGACAGGAAAAAACCAAGAGACCCAGTACTTC
CASSPTGKNQETQYF
>few|TRBJ2-7|-|TRBV9
TGTGCCAGCAGCGTCAGGGGGGGGACTGGGCTCTACGAGCAGTACTTC
CASSVRGGTGLYEQYF
>few|TRBJ2-2|TRBD1|TRBV20-1
TGCAGTGCTAGAGTCGACAGGGCCACCGGGGAGCTGTTTTTT
CSARVDRATGELFF
>-|TRBJ2-7|-|TRBV9
TGTGCCAGCAGCGCCCGGGAGTCCTACGAGCAGTACTTC
CASSARESYEQYF
>many|TRBJ2-3|TRBD2|TRBV28
TGTGCCAGCAGTTTATGGCTAGCGGGAGAAGTAGATACGCAGTATTTT
CASSLWLAGEVDTQYF
>-|TRBJ1-2|TRBD1|TRBV19
TGTGCCAGTAGTATTCTACAGGGGGCCTACACCTTC
CASSILQGAYTF
>few|TRBJ2-3|TRBD2|TRBV24-1
TGTGCCACCAGTGATGTCAGCGGGAGAAGCACAGATACGCAGTATTTT
CATSDVSGRSTDTQYF
>-|TRBJ1-1|-|TRBV4-1
TGCGCCAGCAGCCAAGATGGGGGCAGTGTCTACACTGAAGCTTTCTTT
CASSQDGGSVYTEAFF
>few|TRBJ2-1|TRBD2|TRBV28
TGTGCCACGATCTCCTACAGTGCGGGAGAGTACAATGAGCAGTTCTTC
CATISYSAGEYNEQFF
>-|TRBJ1-3|-|TRBV6-6
TGTGCCAGCAGTTACCCGGAGAGGGACCAACGCACCATATATTTT
CASSYPERDQRTIYF
>-|TRBJ1-6|-|TRBV11-3
TGTGCCAGCAGCACCCAGATCGGAGCTCTCTTCCCACACAGGACCTATAATTCACCCCTCCACTTT
CASSTQIGALFPHRTYNSPLHF
>-|TRBJ2-1|TRBD2|TRBV11-2
TGTGCCAGCAGCTTTTTAGCGGGAGCGGACAATGAGCAGTTCTTC
CASSFLAGADNEQFF
>many|TRBJ1-2|-|TRBV13
TGTGCCAGCAGCTTAGCAGGACAGAACTATGGCTACACCTTC
CASSLAGQNYGYTF
>few|TRBJ1-4|-|TRBV7-2
TGTGCCAGCAGCTTAGAACCAGGGGCGCGGGACGAAAAACTGTTTTTT
CASSLEPGARDEKLFF
>many|TRBJ1-2|TRBD1|TRBV2
TGTGCCAGCAGGGGACAGACCTTCTATGGCTACACCTTC
CASRGQTFYGYTF
>-|TRBJ2-7|-|TRBV6-1
TGTGCCAGCAGTCCCGGGGGACCTACGGGCCACGAGCAGTACTTC
CASSPGGPTGHEQYF
>-|TRBJ2-1|TRBD2|TRBV19
TGTGCCAGTGGTAGCGGGGGATCCTACAATGAGCAGTTCTTC
CASGSGGSYNEQFF
>few|TRBJ2-6|-|TRBV10-2
TGCGCCAGCAAGGACGGTAGCTCTGGGGCCAACGTCCTGACTTTC
CASKDGSSGANVLTF
>-|TRBJ2-5|TRBD1|TRBV5-1
TGCGCCAGCAGCTTGGGACAGGGGGCCGAGACCCAGTACTTC
CASSLGQGAETQYF
>-|TRBJ2-3|-|TRBV7-3
TGTGCCAGCAGCCCAGGCCGCGTAGATACGCAGTATTTT
CASSPGRVDTQYF
>many|TRBJ1-1|-|TRBV28
TGTGCCAGCAAAGTGGGACACATCATGAACACTGAAGCTTTCTTT
CASKVGHIMNTEAFF
>-|TRBJ2-7|-|TRBV5-1
TGCGCCAGCAGCTTGGTGGCAGGGTTGGCCTACGAGCAGTACTTC
CASSLVAGLAYEQYF